The 4 T cell receptor beta chains below were found in one sample sequenced in a study of shared clonotypes between healthy human individuals. Data came from immunoSEQ multiplex PCR; TCRdb stores just in-frame clones and leaves some out. In the table there are about 770,000 clones, 72% of which are singletons. The sample consisted of memory CD4+ T cells sorted from blood. As for subset: CD45RA-negative fraction. The receptor source for this set is a woman aged 25 to 39 in good health.

A remark on this clone: The junction departs from germline at one end; a sequencing error may be responsible. The rearrangement uses TRBV6-5 and TRBJ1-1, with TRBD1 as a possible D gene (5 bases). The germline gives CDR1 MNHEY, CDR2 SVGAGI. The length of the CDR3 is 12 residues. The CDR3 protein is CASSNPGDPGIF. The CDR3 DNA sequence: TGTGCCAGCAGTAACCCCGGGGACCCAGGGATCTTT.

The CDR3 DNA reads as TGCGCCAGCAGCCAAGCAATCAGGGGATACGGAAACACCATATATTTT. This gives the protein CASSQAIRGYGNTIYF. V is TRBV4-1 and J is TRBJ1-3; maybe TRBD1 (6 bases). CDR1 is MGHRA and CDR2 is YSYEKL in the germline V gene. Trimming removed 1 base at V and 4 bases at J, with 14 bases between. This CDR3 has 16 residues.

This sequence joins TRBV5-1 and TRBJ2-7; D perhaps matches TRBD2 (5 bases). The CDR3 has 14 residues. V lost 5 bases and J 1 base, leaving 13 bases between the germline ends. Germline values: CDR1 SGHRS, CDR2 YFSETQ. CDR3 bases: TGCGCCAGCAGTGAGGGTAGAGGGTCCTACGAGCAGTACTTC. Its protein is CASSEGRGSYEQYF.

This chain uses TRBV25-1 with TRBJ2-5; 10 bases are shared with TRBD2. After removal of 7 bases from V and 5 bases from J, the junction contained 7 bases not matched to a gene. Germline V gene sequence: CDR1 MGHDK, CDR2 SYGVNS. CDR3 length equals 14 residues. CDR3 sequence (DNA): TGTGCCAGCAACCCAGCGGGAGGGCCCGAGACCCAGTACTTC. It translates to CASNPAGGPETQYF. Supplemented by reference TRBV25-1 and TRBJ2-5, the full variable domain reads EADIYQTPRYLVIGTGKKITLECSQTMGHDKMYWYQQDPGMELHLIHYSYGVNSTEKGDLSSESTVSRIRTEHFPLTLESARPSHTSQYLCASNPAGGPETQYFGPGTRLLVL.